This TCR beta chain was found in a study of somatic mutations in cytotoxic T cells in rheumatoid arthritis. Overall study findings and caveats: Expanded CD8+ clones had unknown antigen targets.

Turning to this clone: The target antigen is unknown.

Germline V gives CDR1 MNHEY, CDR2 SMNVEV (reference sequence). With V trimmed by 4 bases and J by 1 base, 3 bases remained unmatched. The CDR3 sequence is 14 residues long. Profiled with immunoSEQ multiplex PCR; TCRdb holds only in-frame clones, not every one. Of 6,000 to 7,000 clones in the sample, about 68% are singletons; the top ten hold roughly 35%. The chain is built from TRBV27 and TRBJ1-1, with 7 bases aligning to TRBD1. Sample: CD8+ T cells sorted from blood. This TCR was recovered from a woman aged 60-70 years in good health. The CDR3 DNA follows: TGTGCCAGCAGTTCGGGACAGCAGAACACTGAAGCTTTCTTT. Translation: CASSSGQQNTEAFF.